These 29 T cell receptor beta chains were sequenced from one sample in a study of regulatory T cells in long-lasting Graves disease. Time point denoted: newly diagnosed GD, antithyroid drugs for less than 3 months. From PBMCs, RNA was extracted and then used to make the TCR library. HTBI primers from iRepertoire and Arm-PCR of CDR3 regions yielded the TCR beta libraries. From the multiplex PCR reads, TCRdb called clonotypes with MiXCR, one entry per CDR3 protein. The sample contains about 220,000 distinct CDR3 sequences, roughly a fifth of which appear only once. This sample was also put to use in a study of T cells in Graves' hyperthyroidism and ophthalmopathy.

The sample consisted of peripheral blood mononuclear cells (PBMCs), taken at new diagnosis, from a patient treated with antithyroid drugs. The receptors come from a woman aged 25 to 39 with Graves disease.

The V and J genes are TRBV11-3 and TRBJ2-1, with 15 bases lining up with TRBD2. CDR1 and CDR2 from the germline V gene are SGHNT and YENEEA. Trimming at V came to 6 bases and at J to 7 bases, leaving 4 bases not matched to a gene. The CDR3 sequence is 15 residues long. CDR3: CASSQGLAGGNEQFF. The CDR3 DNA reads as TGTGCCAGCAGTCAAGGACTAGCGGGGGGGAATGAGCAGTTCTTC.

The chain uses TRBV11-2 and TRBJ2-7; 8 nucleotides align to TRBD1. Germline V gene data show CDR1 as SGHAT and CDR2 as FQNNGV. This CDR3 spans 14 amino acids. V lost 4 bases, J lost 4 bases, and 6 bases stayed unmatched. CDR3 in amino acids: CASSSGQGKYEQYF. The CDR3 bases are TGTGCCAGCAGCTCCGGACAGGGCAAATACGAGCAGTACTTC.

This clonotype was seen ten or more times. The CDR3 reads CASSPLGQPVAFF. CDR3 in DNA: TGTGCCAGCTCACCACTTGGCCAGCCGGTGGCTTTCTTT. The genes are TRBV18 and TRBJ1-1; no definite D call. This CDR3 comprises 13 residues. Trimming took off 1 base at V and 11 bases at J, with 14 bases between the two ends. Per the germline V gene, CDR1 is KGHSH and CDR2 is LQKENI.

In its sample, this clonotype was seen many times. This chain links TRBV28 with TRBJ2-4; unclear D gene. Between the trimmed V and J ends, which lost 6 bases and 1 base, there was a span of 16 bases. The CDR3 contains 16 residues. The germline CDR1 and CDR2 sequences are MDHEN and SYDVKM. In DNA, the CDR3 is TGTGCCAGCAGCCCACTTAAGGAAGGTGCCAAAAACATTCAGTACTTC. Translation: CASSPLKEGAKNIQYF.

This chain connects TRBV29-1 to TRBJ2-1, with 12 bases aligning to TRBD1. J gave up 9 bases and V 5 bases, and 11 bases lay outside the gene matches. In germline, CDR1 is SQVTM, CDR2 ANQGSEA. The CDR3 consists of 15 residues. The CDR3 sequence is CSVSQGQGARGEQFF. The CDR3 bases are TGCAGCGTTTCTCAGGGACAGGGGGCTCGTGGTGAGCAGTTCTTC.

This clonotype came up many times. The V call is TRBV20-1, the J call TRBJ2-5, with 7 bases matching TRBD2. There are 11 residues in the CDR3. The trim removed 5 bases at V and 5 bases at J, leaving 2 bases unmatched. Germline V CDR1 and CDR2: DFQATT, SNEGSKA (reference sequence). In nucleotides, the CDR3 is TGCAGTGCTTCAGCGGGGGAGACCCAGTACTTC. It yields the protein CSASAGETQYF.

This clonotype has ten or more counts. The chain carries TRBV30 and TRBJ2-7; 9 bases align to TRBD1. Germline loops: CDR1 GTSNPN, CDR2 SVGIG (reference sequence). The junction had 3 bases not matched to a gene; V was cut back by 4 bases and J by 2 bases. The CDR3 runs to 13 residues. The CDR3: CAWKGTGPYEQYF. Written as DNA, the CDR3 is TGTGCCTGGAAAGGGACAGGGCCCTACGAGCAGTACTTC.

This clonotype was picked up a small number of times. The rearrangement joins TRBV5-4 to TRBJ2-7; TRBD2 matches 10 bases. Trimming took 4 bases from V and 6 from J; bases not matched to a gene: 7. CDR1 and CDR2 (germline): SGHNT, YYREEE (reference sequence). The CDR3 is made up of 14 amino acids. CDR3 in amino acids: CASSMSGGAGEQYF. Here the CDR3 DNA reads TGTGCCAGCAGCATGAGCGGGGGGGCCGGCGAGCAGTACTTC.

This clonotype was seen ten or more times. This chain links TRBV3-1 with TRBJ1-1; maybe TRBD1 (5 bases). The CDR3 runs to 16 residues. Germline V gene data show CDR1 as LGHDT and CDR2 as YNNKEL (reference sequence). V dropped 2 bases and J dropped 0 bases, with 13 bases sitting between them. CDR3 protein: CASSQRGNLMNTEAFF. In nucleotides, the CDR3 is TGTGCCAGCAGCCAACGGGGGAATCTCATGAACACTGAAGCTTTCTTT.

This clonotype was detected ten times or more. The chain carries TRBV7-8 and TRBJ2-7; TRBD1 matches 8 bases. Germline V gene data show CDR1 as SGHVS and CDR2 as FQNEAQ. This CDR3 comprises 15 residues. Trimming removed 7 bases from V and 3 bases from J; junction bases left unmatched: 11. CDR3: CASTRGQGSFYEQYF. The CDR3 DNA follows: TGTGCCAGCACCAGAGGACAGGGTTCCTTCTACGAGCAGTACTTC.

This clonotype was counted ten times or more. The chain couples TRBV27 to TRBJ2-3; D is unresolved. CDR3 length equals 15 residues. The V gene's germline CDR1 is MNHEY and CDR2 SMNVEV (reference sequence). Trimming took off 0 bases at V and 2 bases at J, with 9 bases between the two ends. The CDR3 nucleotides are TGTGCCAGCAGTTTATCGATTGCCCTCACAGATACGCAGTATTTT. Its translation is CASSLSIALTDTQYF.

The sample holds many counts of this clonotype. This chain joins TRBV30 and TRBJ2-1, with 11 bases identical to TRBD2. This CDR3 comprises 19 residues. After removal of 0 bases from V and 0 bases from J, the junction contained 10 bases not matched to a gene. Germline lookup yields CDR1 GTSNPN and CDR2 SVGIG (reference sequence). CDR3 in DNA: TGTGCCTGGAGTGTTTGGGGAGTACTAGCGGGGGTCTCCTACAATGAGCAGTTCTTC. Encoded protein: CAWSVWGVLAGVSYNEQFF.

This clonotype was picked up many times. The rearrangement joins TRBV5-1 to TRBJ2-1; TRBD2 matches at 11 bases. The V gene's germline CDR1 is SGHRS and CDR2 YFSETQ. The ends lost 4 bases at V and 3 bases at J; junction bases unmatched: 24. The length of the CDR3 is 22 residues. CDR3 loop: CASSPEGSLAGGSRGFYNEQFF. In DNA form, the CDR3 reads TGCGCCAGCAGCCCGGAGGGTAGTCTAGCGGGAGGATCCAGGGGTTTCTACAATGAGCAGTTCTTC.

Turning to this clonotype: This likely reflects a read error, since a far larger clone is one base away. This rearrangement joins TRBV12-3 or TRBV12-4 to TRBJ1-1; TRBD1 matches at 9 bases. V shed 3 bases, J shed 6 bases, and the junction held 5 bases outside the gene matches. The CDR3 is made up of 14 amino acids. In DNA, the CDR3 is TGTGCCAGCAGTTTTACAGGGGGCCGGGCTGAAGCTTTCTTT. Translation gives CASSFTGGRAEAFF.

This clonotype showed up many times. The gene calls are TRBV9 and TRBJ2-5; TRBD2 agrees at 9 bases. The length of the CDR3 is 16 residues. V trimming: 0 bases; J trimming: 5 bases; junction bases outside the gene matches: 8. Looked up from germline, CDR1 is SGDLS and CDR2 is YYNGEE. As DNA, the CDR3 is TGTGCCAGCAGCGTAGAAGCGGGGGGCGGTATTGAGACCCAGTACTTC. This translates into CASSVEAGGGIETQYF.

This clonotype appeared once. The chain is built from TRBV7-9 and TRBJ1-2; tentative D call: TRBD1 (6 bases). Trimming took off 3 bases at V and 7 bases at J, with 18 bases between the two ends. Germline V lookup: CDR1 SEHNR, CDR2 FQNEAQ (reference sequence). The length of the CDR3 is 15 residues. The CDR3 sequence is CASSFTGSPQRGYTF. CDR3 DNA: TGTGCCAGCAGCTTCACAGGGTCCCCACAACGTGGCTACACCTTC.

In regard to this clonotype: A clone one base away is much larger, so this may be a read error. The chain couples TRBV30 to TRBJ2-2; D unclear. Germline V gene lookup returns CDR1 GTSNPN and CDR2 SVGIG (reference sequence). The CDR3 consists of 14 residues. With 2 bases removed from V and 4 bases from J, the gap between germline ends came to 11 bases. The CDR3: CAWSRWFTTGELFF. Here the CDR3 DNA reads TGTGCCTGGAGTAGATGGTTTACCACCGGGGAGCTGTTTTTT.

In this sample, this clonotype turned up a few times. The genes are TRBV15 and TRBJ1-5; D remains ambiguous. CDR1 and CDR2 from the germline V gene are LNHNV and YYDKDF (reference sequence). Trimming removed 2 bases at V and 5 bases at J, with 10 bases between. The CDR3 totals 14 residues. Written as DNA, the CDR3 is TGTGCCACCAGCAGAACCCTAGGGTATCAGCCCCAGCATTTT. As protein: CATSRTLGYQPQHF.

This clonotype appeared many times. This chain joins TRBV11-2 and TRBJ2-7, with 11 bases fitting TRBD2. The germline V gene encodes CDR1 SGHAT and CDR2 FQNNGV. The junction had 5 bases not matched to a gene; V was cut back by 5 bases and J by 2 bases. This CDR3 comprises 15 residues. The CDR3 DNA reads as TGTGCCAGCAGCCTCGGACTAGCGGGCACCTACGAGCAGTACTTC. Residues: CASSLGLAGTYEQYF.

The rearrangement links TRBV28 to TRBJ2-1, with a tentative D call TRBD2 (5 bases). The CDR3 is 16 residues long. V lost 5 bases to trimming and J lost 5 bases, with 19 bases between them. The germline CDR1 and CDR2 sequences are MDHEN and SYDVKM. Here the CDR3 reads CASSNGPTISHNEQFF. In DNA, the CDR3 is TGTGCCAGCAGTAATGGACCGACTATTTCCCACAATGAGCAGTTCTTC.

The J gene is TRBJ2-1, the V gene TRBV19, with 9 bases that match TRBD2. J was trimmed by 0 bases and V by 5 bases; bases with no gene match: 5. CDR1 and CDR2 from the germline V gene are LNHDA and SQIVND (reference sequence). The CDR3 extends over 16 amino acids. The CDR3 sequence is CASSYGSGSSYNEQFF. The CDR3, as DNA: TGTGCCAGTAGTTATGGTAGCGGGAGCTCCTACAATGAGCAGTTCTTC.

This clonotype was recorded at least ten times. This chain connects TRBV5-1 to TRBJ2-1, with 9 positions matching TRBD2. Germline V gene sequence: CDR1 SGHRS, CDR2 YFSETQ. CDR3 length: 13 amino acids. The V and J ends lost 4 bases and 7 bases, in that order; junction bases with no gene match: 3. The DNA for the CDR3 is TGCGCCAGCAGCGTGGGACTAGCAAATGAGCAGTTCTTC. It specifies CASSVGLANEQFF.

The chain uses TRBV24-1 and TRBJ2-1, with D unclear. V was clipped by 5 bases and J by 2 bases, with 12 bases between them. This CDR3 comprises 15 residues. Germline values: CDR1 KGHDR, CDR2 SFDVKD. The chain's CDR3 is CATSGPLEPYNEQFF. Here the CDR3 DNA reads TGTGCCACCAGTGGCCCTCTGGAACCCTACAATGAGCAGTTCTTC.

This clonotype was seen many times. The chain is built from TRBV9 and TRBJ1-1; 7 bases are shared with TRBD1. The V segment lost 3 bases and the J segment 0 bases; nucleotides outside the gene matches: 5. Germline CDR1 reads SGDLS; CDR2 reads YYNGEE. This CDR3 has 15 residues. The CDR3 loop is CASSEEGTVNTEAFF. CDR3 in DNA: TGTGCCAGCAGCGAGGAAGGGACAGTGAACACTGAAGCTTTCTTT.

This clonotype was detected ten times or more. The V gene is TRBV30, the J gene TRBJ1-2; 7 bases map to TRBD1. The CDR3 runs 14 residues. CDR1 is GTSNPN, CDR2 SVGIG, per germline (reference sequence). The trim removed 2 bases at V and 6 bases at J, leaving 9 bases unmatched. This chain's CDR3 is CAWSSGRGGNGYTF. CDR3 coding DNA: TGTGCCTGGAGTTCGGGCAGGGGGGGTAATGGCTACACCTTC. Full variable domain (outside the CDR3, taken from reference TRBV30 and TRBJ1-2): SQTIHQWPATLVQPVGSPLSLECTVEGTSNPNLYWYRQAAGRGLQLLFYSVGIGQISSEVPQNLSASRPQDRQFILSSKKLLLSDSGFYLCAWSSGRGGNGYTFGSGTRLTVV.

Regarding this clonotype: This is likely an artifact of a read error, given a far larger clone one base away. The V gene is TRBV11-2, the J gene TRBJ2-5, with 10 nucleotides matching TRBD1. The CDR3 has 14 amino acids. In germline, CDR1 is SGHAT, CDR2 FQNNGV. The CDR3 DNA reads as TGTGCCAGCAGCTTGGGACAGGGGTGGAATGAGCAGTCCTTC. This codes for CASSLGQGWNEQSF. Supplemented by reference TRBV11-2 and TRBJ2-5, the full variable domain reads EAGVAQSPRYKIIEKRQSVAFWCNPISGHATLYWYQQILGQGPKLLIQFQNNGVVDDSQLPKDRFSAERLKGVDSTLKIQPAKLEDSAVYLCASSLGQGWNEQSFGPGTRLLVL.

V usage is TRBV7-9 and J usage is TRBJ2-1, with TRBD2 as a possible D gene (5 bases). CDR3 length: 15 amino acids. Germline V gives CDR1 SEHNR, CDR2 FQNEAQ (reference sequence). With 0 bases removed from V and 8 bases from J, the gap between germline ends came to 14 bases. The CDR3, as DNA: TGTGCCAGCAGCTTAGCGCTGGGGAGTATCGATGAGCAGTTCTTC. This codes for CASSLALGSIDEQFF.

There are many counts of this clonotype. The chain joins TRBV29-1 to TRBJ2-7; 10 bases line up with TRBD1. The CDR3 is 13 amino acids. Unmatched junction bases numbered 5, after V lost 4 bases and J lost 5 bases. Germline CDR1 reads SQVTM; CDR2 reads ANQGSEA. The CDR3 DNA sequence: TGCAGCGTTGGGGACAGGGGTAGGGACGAGCAGTACTTC. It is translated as CSVGDRGRDEQYF.

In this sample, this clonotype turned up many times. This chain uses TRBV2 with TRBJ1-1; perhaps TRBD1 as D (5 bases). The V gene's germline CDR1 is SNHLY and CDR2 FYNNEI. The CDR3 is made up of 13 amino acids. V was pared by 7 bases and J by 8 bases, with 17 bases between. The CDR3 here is CASTRRVEVEAFF. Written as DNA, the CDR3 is TGTGCCAGCACTCGCAGGGTCGAGGTGGAAGCTTTCTTT.